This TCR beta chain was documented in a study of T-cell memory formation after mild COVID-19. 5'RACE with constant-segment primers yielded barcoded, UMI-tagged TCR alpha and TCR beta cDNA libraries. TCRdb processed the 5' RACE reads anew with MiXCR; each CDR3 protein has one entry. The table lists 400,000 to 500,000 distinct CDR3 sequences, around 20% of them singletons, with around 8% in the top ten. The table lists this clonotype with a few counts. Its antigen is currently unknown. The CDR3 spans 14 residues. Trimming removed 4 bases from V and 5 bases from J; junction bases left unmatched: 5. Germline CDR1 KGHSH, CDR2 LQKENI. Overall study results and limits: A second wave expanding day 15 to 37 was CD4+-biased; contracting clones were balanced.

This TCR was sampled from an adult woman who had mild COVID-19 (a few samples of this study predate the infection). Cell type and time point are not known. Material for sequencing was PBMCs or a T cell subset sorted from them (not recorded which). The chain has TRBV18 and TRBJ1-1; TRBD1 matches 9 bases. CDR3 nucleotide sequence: TGTGCCAGCTCACAGACAGGGGGAAGAACTGAAGCTTTCTTT. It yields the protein CASSQTGGRTEAFF.